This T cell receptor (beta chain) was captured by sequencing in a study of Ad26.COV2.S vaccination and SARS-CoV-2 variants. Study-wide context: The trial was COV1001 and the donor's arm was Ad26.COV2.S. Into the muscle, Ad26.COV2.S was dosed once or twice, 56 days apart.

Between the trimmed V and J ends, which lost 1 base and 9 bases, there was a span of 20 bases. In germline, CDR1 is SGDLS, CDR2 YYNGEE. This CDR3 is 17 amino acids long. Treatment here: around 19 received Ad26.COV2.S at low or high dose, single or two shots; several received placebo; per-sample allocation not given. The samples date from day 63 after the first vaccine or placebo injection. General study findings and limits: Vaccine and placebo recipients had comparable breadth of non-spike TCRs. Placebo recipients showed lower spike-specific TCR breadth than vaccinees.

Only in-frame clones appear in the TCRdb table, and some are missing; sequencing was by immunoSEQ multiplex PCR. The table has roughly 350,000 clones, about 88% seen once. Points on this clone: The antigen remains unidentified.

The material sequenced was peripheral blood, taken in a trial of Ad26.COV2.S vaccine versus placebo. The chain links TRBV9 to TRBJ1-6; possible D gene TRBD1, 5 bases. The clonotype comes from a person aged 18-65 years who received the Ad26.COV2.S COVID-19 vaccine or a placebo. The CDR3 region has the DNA TGTGCCAGCAGCGTATTTATGGGTCGGGGCGGAAGTTCACCCCTCCACTTT. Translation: CASSVFMGRGGSSPLHF.